The rows below give T cell receptor beta chains drawn from one sample of a study of T cell repertoires in cytomegalovirus infection. No antigens are known for them. TCRdb fed the reads into MiXCR, producing one record per CDR3 protein. This table has hundreds of thousands of distinct CDR3 sequences, about 33% appearing once. Sequenced material: cultured PBMCs, taken from culture after CMV antigen stimulation. The receptors originated from a human donor in good health (CMV status not recorded). Some clones in this sample may be carry-over from other donors' samples. Each CDR3 is given with its conserved first and last residue. Each record gives: V gene, CDR3 protein.

V gene: TRBV5-4; CDR3 protein: CASSPTPGGGNTGELFF
V gene: TRBV7-2; CDR3 protein: CASSLGFHSNQPQHF
V gene: TRBV12-3/TRBV12-4; CDR3 protein: CASSRGHENTEAFF
V gene: TRBV19; CDR3 protein: CASSTGARSNQPQHF
V gene: TRBV7-2; CDR3 protein: CASSPGRASYEQYF
V gene: TRBV18; CDR3 protein: CATSIRGQETQYF
V gene: TRBV6-2/TRBV6-3; CDR3 protein: CASSYSTVPGRQFF
V gene: TRBV10-1; CDR3 protein: CASSEPGQEKETQYF
V gene: TRBV7-6; CDR3 protein: CASSPSFGETQYF
V gene: TRBV28; CDR3 protein: CASSLWPKDRGYTF
V gene: TRBV5-1; CDR3 protein: CASSEGTGRTDTQYF
V gene: TRBV7-2; CDR3 protein: CASRQGNEKLFF
V gene: TRBV12-3/TRBV12-4; CDR3 protein: CASSLTWLGLETQYF
V gene: TRBV5-4; CDR3 protein: CASSPRLAGVGNEQFF
V gene: TRBV18; CDR3 protein: CASIGQLNSPLHF
V gene: TRBV10-3; CDR3 protein: CAISDTGTTDTQYF
V gene: TRBV27; CDR3 protein: CASSLLGLAGGNEQFF
V gene: TRBV5-6; CDR3 protein: CASSDRAYEQYF
V gene: TRBV4-1; CDR3 protein: CASSYSGSTYNEQFF
V gene: TRBV7-6; CDR3 protein: CASSLAGEGNEQFF
V gene: TRBV14; CDR3 protein: CASSQDLGRVGYGYTF
V gene: TRBV12-3/TRBV12-4; CDR3 protein: CASSLVGYITGELFF
V gene: TRBV6-5; CDR3 protein: CASRPGTQAYEQYF
V gene: TRBV20-1; CDR3 protein: CSAALVDTQYF
V gene: TRBV20-1; CDR3 protein: CSARIRSGPQETQYF
V gene: TRBV7-2; CDR3 protein: CASSRGLGETQYF
V gene: TRBV5-6; CDR3 protein: CASIDWGLAGYNEQFF
V gene: TRBV28; CDR3 protein: CASSLGGNKAGELFF
V gene: TRBV7-8; CDR3 protein: CASSFSGLAGALYNEQFF
V gene: TRBV6-8; CDR3 protein: CASSLGLYSGANVLTF
V gene: TRBV18; CDR3 protein: CASSPLLAAATDTQYF
V gene: TRBV7-2; CDR3 protein: CASSYYQDTQYF
V gene: TRBV7-2; CDR3 protein: CASSLGGRVEQYF
V gene: TRBV11-2; CDR3 protein: CASSLDRLGLFVLHF
V gene: TRBV6-2/TRBV6-3; CDR3 protein: CASSSRRDGETQYF
V gene: TRBV7-2; CDR3 protein: CASSLAAGSDGYTF
V gene: TRBV24-1; CDR3 protein: CATSDLSGTRNEQFF
V gene: TRBV5-4; CDR3 protein: CASSSTGGQGRVEFF